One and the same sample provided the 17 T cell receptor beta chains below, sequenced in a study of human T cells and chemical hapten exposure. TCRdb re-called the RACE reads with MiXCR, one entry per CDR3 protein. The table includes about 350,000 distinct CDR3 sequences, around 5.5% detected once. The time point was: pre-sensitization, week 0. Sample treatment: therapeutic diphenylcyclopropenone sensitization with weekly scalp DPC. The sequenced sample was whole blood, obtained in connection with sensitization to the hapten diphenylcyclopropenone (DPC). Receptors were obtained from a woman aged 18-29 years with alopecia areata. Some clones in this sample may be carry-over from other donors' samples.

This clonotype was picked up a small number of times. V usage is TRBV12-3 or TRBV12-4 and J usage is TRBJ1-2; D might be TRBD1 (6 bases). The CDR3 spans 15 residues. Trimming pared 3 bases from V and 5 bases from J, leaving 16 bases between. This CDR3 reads CASSLGAGDRYGYTF. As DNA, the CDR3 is TGTGCCAGCAGTTTGGGGGCAGGGGATAGGTATGGCTACACCTTC.

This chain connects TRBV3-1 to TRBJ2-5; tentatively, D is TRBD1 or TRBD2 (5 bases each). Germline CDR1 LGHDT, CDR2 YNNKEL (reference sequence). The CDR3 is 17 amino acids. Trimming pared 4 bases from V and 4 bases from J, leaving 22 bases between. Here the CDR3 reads CASSPLKGTGRGETQYF. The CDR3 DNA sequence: TGTGCCAGCAGCCCGTTAAAAGGGACCGGGCGAGGAGAGACCCAGTACTTC.

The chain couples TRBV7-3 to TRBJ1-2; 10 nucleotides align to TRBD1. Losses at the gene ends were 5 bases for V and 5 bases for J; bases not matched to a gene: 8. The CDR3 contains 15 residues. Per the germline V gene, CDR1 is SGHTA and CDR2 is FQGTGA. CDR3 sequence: CASSPGQGKGYGYTF. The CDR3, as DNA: TGTGCCAGCAGCCCGGGACAGGGGAAGGGGTATGGCTACACCTTC.

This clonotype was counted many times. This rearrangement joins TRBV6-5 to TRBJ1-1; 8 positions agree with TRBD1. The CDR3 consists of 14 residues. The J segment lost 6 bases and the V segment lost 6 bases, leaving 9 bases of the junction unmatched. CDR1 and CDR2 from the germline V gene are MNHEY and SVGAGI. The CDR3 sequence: CASRRTGSAAEAFF. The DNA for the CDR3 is TGTGCCAGCAGAAGGACAGGGAGCGCGGCTGAAGCTTTCTTT.

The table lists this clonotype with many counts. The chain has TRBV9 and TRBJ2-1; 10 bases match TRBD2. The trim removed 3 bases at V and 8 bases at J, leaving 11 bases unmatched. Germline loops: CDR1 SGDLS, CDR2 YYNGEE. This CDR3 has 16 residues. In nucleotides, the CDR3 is TGTGCCAGCAGCGAGTCGCCTAGCGGGGGCCAGGATGAGCAGTTCTTC. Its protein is CASSESPSGGQDEQFF.

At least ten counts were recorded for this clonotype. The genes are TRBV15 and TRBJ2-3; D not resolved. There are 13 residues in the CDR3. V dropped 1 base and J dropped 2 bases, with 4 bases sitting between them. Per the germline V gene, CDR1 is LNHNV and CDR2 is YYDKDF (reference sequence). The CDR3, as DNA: TGTGCCACCAGCAGAGGCACCACAGATACGCAGTATTTT. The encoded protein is CATSRGTTDTQYF.

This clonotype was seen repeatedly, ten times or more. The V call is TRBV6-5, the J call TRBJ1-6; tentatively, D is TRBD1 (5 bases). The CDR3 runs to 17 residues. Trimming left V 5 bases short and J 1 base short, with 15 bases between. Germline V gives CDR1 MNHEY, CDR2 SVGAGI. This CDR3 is CASSPAGRGSYNSPLHF. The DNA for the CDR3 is TGTGCCAGCAGTCCGGCGGGCCGGGGGTCCTATAATTCACCCCTCCACTTT.

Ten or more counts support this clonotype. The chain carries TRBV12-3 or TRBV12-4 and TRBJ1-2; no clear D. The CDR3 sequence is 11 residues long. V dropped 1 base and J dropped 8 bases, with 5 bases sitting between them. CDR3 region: CASSLGRGYTF. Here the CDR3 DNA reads TGTGCCAGCAGTTTAGGGAGGGGCTACACCTTC.

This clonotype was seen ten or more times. CDR3 bases: TGCGCCAGCAGCCAAGGCCTAAAGTCCCCGGGACAGTGGTCACCCCTCCACTTT. Translating gives CASSQGLKSPGQWSPLHF. J is TRBJ1-6 and V is TRBV4-3; 7 bases line up with TRBD1. The germline gives CDR1 LGHNA, CDR2 YSLEER. There are 18 residues in the CDR3. V shed 1 base, J shed 10 bases, and the junction held 16 bases outside the gene matches.

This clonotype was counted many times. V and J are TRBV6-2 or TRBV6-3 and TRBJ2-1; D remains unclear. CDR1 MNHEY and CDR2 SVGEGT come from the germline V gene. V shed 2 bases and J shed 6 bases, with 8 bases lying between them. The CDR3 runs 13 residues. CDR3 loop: CASSYPALNEQFF. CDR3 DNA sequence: TGTGCCAGCAGTTACCCAGCCCTCAATGAGCAGTTCTTC.

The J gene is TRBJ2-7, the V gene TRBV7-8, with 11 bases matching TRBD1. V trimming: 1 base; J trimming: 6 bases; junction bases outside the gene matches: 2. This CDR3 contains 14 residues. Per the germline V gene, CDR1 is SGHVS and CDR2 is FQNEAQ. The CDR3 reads CASSLGTGGIEQYF. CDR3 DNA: TGTGCCAGCAGCTTAGGGACAGGGGGCATCGAGCAGTACTTC.

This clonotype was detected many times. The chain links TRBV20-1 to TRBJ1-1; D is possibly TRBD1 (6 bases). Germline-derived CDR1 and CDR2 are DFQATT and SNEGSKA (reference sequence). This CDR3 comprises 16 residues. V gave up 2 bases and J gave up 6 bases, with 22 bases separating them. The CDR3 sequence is CSARSPSGGRMAEAFF. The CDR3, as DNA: TGCAGTGCTAGATCCCCCAGCGGGGGGCGGATGGCTGAAGCTTTCTTT.

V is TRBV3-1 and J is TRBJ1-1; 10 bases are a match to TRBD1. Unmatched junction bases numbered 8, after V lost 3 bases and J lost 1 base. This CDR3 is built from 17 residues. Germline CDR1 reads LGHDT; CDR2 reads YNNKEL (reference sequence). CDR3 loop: CASSHWTGGIWNTEAFF. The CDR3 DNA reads TGTGCCAGCAGCCATTGGACAGGGGGAATATGGAACACTGAAGCTTTCTTT.

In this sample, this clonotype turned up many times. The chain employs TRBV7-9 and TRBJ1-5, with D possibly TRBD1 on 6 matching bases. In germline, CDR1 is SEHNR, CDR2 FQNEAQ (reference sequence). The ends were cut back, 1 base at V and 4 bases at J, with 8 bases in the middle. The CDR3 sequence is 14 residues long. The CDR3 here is CASSLGTVNQPQHF. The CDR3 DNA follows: TGTGCCAGCAGCTTAGGGACAGTGAATCAGCCCCAGCATTTT. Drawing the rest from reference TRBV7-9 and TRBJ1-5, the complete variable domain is DTGVSQNPRHKITKRGQNVTFRCDPISEHNRLYWYRQTLGQGPEFLTYFQNEAQLEKSRLLSDRFSAERPKGSFSTLEIQRTEQGDSAMYLCASSLGTVNQPQHFGDGTRLSIL.

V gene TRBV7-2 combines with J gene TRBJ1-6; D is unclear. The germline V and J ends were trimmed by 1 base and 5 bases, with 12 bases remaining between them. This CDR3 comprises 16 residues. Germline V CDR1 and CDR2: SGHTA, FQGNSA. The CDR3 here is CASSLVPGSDNSPLHF. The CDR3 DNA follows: TGTGCCAGCAGCTTAGTTCCGGGGAGCGATAATTCACCCCTCCACTTT.

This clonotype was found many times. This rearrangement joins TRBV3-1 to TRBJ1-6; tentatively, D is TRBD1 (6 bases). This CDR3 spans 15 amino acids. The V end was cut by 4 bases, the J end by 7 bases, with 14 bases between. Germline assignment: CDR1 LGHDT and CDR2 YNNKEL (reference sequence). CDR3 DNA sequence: TGTGCCAGCAGCCGGGAAGGGGGAGTGAATTCACCCCTCCACTTT. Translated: CASSREGGVNSPLHF.

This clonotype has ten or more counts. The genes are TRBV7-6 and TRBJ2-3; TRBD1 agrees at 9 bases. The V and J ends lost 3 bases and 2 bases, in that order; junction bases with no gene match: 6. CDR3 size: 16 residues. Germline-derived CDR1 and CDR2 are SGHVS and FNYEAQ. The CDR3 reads CASSFTGGALTDTQYF. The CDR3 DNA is TGTGCCAGCAGCTTCACAGGGGGCGCACTCACAGATACGCAGTATTTT.